This TCR beta chain was identified in a study of cytomegalovirus exposure and HLA in healthy donors. Study observations and caveats: According to a later analysis, most TCR beta chains associated with CMV appeared HLA-restricted.

For this clone: Its antigen remains unknown.

The PCR contained 60 Vbeta and 13 Jbeta primers. TCRdb's table, derived via immunoSEQ multiplex PCR, lists solely in-frame clones and lacks some. Among 200,000 to 300,000 clones listed, about 83% were seen once. Trimming removed 6 bases at V and 2 bases at J, with 4 bases between. The CDR3 has 11 amino acids. Germline lookup yields CDR1 SGHAT and CDR2 FQDESV (reference sequence). This clonotype was sampled from a middle-aged woman in good health and CMV-seropositive. Sequenced material: PBMCs. The rearrangement links TRBV11-1 to TRBJ1-1, with no clear D. The CDR3 sequence is CASSSNTEAFF. CDR3 nucleotides: TGTGCCAGCAGTTCTAACACTGAAGCTTTCTTT.